One T cell receptor (beta chain) is described in this entry. This record comes from a study of blood T cell repertoires in COVID-19. The CDR3 contains 16 residues. V gave up 7 bases and J gave up 1 base, with 19 bases separating them. Germline V gene lookup returns CDR1 MNHEY and CDR2 SMNVEV (reference sequence). Assay used: immunoSEQ multiplex PCR; TCRdb lists only in-frame clones, some missing. The data hold approximately 400,000 clones, with around 89% observed a single time. This receptor was identified in a woman aged 18-35 years who had recovered from COVID-19. Sequences were obtained from PBMCs or T cells enriched from blood (not recorded which). This chain joins TRBV27 and TRBJ1-2; TRBD1 is a possible D gene (5 bases). As DNA, the CDR3 is TGTGCCAGCAACTCCCGTTGGACGGACAATAACTATGGCTACACCTTC. It yields the protein CASNSRWTDNNYGYTF.